This TCR beta chain was profiled in a study of blood T cells in healthy people across ages. Study-level points and caveats: Investigators treated diversity estimates from one million T cells as underestimates.

The CDR3 is 16 amino acids. V lost 5 bases to trimming and J lost 10 bases; unmatched junction nucleotides: 12. The germline V gene encodes CDR1 SGHTA and CDR2 FQGNSA. Through a sample-barcoded 5' primer and a J-beta primer mix, a second PCR was run for about 6 to 11 cycles. TCRdb re-analysed the 5' RACE reads in MiXCR, keeping a single row per CDR3 protein. This table has some 930,000 distinct CDR3 sequences, about 27% appearing once. Concerning this clonotype: Its specificity is unknown.

These records were also assigned to another study, of T cells of mothers and their children. That publication notes: Whatever RNA was extracted went entirely into cDNA synthesis, at roughly 1.6 ug per 15 ul. The TCR beta CDR3 read count exceeded 9 million for each mother and was several million for each child.

The sample was blood. The chain employs TRBV7-2 and TRBJ2-1; TRBD1 aligns across 12 bases. The sequence was obtained from a woman aged 40-49 years in good health. The chain's CDR3 is CASSSFIGTGGYEQFF. CDR3 nucleotides: TGTGCCAGCAGCAGTTTTATCGGGACAGGGGGCTACGAGCAGTTCTTC. The entire variable domain, with the rest obtained from reference TRBV7-2 and TRBJ2-1, is as follows: GAGVSQSPSNKVTEKGKDVELRCDPISGHTALYWYRQSLGQGLEFLIYFQGNSAPDKSGLPSDRFSAERTGGSVSTLTIQRTQQEDSAVYLCASSSFIGTGGYEQFFGPGTRLTVL.